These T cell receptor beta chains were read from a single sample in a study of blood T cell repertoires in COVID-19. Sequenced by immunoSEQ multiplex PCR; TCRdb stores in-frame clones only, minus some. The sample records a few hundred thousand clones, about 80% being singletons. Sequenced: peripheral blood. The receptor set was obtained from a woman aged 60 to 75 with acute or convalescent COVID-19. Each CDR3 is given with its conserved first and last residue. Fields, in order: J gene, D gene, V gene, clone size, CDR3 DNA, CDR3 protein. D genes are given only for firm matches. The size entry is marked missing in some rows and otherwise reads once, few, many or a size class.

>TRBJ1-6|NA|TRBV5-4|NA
TGTGCCAGCAGCTCGGGACTGCAAAAGGCAAATTCACCCCTCCACTTT
CASSSGLQKANSPLHF
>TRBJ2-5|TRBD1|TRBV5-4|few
TGTGCCAGCAGTTATCGGACAGGGCAAGAGACCCAGTACTTC
CASSYRTGQETQYF
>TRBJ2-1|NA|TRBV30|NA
TGTGCCTGGAGTCAGGGCAATGAGCAGTTCTTC
CAWSQGNEQFF
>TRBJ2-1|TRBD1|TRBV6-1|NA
TGTGCCAGCAGTGAAGTCCCGACAGGGGTAGGCCTCTACAATGAGCAGTTCTTC
CASSEVPTGVGLYNEQFF
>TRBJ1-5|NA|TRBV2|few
TGTGCCAGCAGTGGACAGCGGGATCAGCCCCAGCATTTT
CASSGQRDQPQHF
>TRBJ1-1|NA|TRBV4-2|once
TGTGCCAGCAGCCAGGGGCAGGGCAACACTGAAGCTTTCTTT
CASSQGQGNTEAFF
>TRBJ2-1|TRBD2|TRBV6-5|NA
TGTGCCAGCAGTTACGATTTGCGGGGGTCCTACAATGAGCAGTTCTTC
CASSYDLRGSYNEQFF
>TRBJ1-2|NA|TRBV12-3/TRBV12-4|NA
TGTGCCAGCAGGGCACAGGGAGTGTTTGGCTACACCTTC
CASRAQGVFGYTF
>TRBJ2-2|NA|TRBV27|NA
TGTGCCAGCAGTTTATTGAAAAACCGGGGGAACACCGGGGAGCTGTTTTTT
CASSLLKNRGNTGELFF
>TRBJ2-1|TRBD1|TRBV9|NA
TGTGCCAGCAGCGTAGCACAGGGGGGAGTTGTACTCAATGAGCAGTTCTTC
CASSVAQGGVVLNEQFF
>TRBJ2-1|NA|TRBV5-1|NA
TGCGCCAGCAGCTTGGGGACTCTTATGAATGAGCAGTTCTTC
CASSLGTLMNEQFF
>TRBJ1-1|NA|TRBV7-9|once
TGTGCCAGCAGCCAGAACACTGAAGCTTTCTTT
CASSQNTEAFF
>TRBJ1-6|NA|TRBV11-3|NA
TGTGCCCATCGGGGGACCCGAGGCTCCTATAATTCACCCCTCCACTTT
CAHRGTRGSYNSPLHF
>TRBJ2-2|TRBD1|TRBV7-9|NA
TGTGCCAGCAGCCTCGGACAGGGAAGTGCCGGGGAGCTGTTTTTT
CASSLGQGSAGELFF